This entry concerns a single TCR beta chain. As yet, its antigen is unknown. The data originate from a study of cytomegalovirus exposure and HLA in healthy donors. Broader study findings: Earlier analysis yielded a pattern in which most TCR beta V segments were productive about 90% or about 30% of the time. High sensitivity and specificity were reportedly achieved when the classifier diagnosed cytomegalovirus status.

13 Jbeta primers and 60 Vbeta primers were used for the PCR. Clones were sequenced by immunoSEQ multiplex PCR, and TCRdb holds only the in-frame ones, with some missing. This sample's table reports over 100,000 clones. V lost 8 bases and J 3 bases, leaving 8 bases between the germline ends. CDR3 length: 11 residues. Germline CDR1 MDHEN, CDR2 SYDVKM. The sequencing input was PBMCs. This sequence joins TRBV28 and TRBJ2-7, with D perhaps TRBD1 (5 bases). This receptor was identified in a middle-aged woman in good health and CMV-seropositive. CDR3 in amino acids: CASGQDYEQYF. In nucleotides, the CDR3 is TGTGCCAGCGGACAAGACTACGAGCAGTACTTC.